This T cell receptor beta chain was found in a study of blood T cells in healthy people across ages. This clonotype was recorded a few times. Its matching antigen is unknown. J gave up 6 bases and V 6 bases, and 10 bases lay outside the gene matches. CDR3 length equals 14 residues. There were at least 6 micrograms of total RNA extracted from every sample. The study's findings and limits: Observed TCR beta diversity per million T cells went down as age went up. This fall followed a roughly linear course with age.

Next came a second PCR, run for roughly 7 to 12 cycles, which used a sample-barcoded 5' primer along with a J-beta primer mix. Each CDR3 protein is one row after TCRdb ran MiXCR on the 5' RACE reads. The data hold hundreds of thousands of distinct CDR3 sequences, with roughly 21% observed a single time. The sequence derives from a man aged 70 or older in good health. V is TRBV12-3 or TRBV12-4 and J is TRBJ1-1, with TRBD1 matching 7 bases. Material for sequencing was blood. CDR3 sequence (DNA): TGTGCCAGCAGATCCGGGACAGCGGTATCTGAAGCTTTCTTT. This codes for CASRSGTAVSEAFF.